The 13 T cell receptor beta chains below all came from one sample that was sequenced in a study of OX40 agonist ivuxolimab in advanced cancers. Clones were read by immunoSEQ multiplex PCR, and TCRdb kept only the in-frame ones, dropping some. Of around 79,000 clones listed, roughly 90% are singletons. Source: CD4+ or CD8+ T cells sorted from blood, taken in a trial of the OX40 agonist ivuxolimab. The receptor set was obtained from an adult with an advanced solid tumor such as melanoma, head and neck, liver or kidney cancer.

This chain joins TRBV19 and TRBJ2-6; D unclear. Trimming took off 3 bases at V and 0 bases at J, with 12 bases between the two ends. CDR1 is LNHDA, CDR2 SQIVND, per germline (reference sequence). The CDR3 is 17 residues long. CDR3 in amino acids: CASSMRFYSSGANVLTF. CDR3 nucleotides: TGTGCCAGTAGTATGAGGTTTTACAGCTCTGGGGCCAACGTCCTGACTTTC.

This sequence joins TRBV2 and TRBJ2-5, with 9 nucleotides matching TRBD1. The V gene's germline CDR1 is SNHLY and CDR2 FYNNEI. This CDR3 region has 13 residues. Trimming cost V 6 bases and J 5 bases; bases outside gene matches: 4. Written as DNA, the CDR3 is TGTGCCAGCAGCAGGGACAGGGTTGAGACCCAGTACTTC. The encoded protein is CASSRDRVETQYF.

V is TRBV6-6 and J is TRBJ1-5; D is possibly TRBD1 (6 bases). V lost 4 bases, J lost 2 bases, and 12 bases lay in between. The germline V gene encodes CDR1 MNHNY and CDR2 SVGAGI (reference sequence). The CDR3 has 15 residues. CDR3 in DNA: TGTGCCAGCAGTTTATCAGGGGATGGCAATCAGCCCCAGCATTTT. Residues: CASSLSGDGNQPQHF.

This clone showed up just a few times. The chain joins TRBV13 to TRBJ1-3, with a weak D call TRBD1 (5 bases). Germline V gives CDR1 PRHDT, CDR2 FYEKMQ (reference sequence). V shed 7 bases and J shed 1 base, with 20 bases lying between them. This CDR3 spans 17 amino acids. CDR3 amino acids: CASTSFIGTDSGNTIYF. The CDR3 DNA reads as TGTGCCAGCACCTCGTTCATTGGGACGGATTCTGGAAACACCATATATTTT.

The chain is built from TRBV10-3 and TRBJ2-7; tentatively, D is TRBD2 (7 bases). The V gene's germline CDR1 is ENHRY and CDR2 SYGVKD. This CDR3 is built from 15 residues. The V end was cut by 10 bases, the J end by 0 bases, with 19 bases between. The CDR3 is CATAGAAQSSYEQYF. CDR3 DNA sequence: TGTGCCACCGCGGGGGCAGCTCAAAGCTCCTACGAGCAGTACTTC.

This rearrangement joins TRBV19 to TRBJ1-1; no clear D. Per germline, CDR1 LNHDA and CDR2 SQIVND (reference sequence). The ends were cut back, 10 bases at V and 8 bases at J, with 20 bases in the middle. CDR3 length equals 13 residues. DNA of the CDR3: TGTGCCAAAATGGGAGCTCCGGGCACAGAAGCTTTCTTT. This gives the protein CAKMGAPGTEAFF.

This clone was found once. The chain employs TRBV9 and TRBJ2-2; 8 bases agree with TRBD1. Germline CDR1 SGDLS, CDR2 YYNGEE. J gave up 1 base and V 2 bases, and 4 bases lay outside the gene matches. This CDR3 contains 16 residues. The CDR3 loop reads CASSVTGTGNTGELFF. The CDR3 region has the DNA TGTGCCAGCAGCGTCACCGGGACAGGGAACACCGGGGAGCTGTTTTTT.

The chain combines TRBV19 with TRBJ1-2, with a tentative D call TRBD1 (5 bases). The V gene lost 3 bases and the J gene lost 4 bases, with 9 bases spanning the gap. Germline CDR1 reads LNHDA; CDR2 reads SQIVND (reference sequence). The CDR3 runs to 13 residues. The CDR3 nucleotides are TGTGCCAGTAGTATTGGGACCCGCTATGGCTACACCTTC. It codes for CASSIGTRYGYTF. The variable domain in full, completed from reference TRBV19 and TRBJ1-2, reads DGGITQSPKYLFRKEGQNVTLSCEQNLNHDAMYWYRQDPGQGLRLIYYSQIVNDFQKGDIAEGYSVSREKKESFPLTVTSAQKNPTAFYLCASSIGTRYGYTFGSGTRLTVV.

The V gene is TRBV7-2, the J gene TRBJ2-5, with TRBD1 matching over 7 bases. Trimming took 5 bases from V and 2 from J; bases not matched to a gene: 5. The CDR3 covers 14 residues. Germline CDR1 SGHTA, CDR2 FQGNSA. The CDR3 sequence: CASSPRQGQETQYF. The CDR3 DNA is TGTGCCAGCAGCCCCAGACAGGGACAAGAGACCCAGTACTTC.

The chain employs TRBV19 and TRBJ2-2; D call uncertain. The CDR3 sequence is 16 residues long. The V and J ends lost 1 base and 1 base respectively, with 10 bases between them. Per germline, CDR1 LNHDA and CDR2 SQIVND (reference sequence). This CDR3 is CASSIAVGRNTGELFF. Here the CDR3 DNA reads TGTGCCAGTAGTATAGCAGTCGGTCGGAACACCGGGGAGCTGTTTTTT.

This chain connects TRBV5-4 to TRBJ2-2; weak D call: TRBD1 (6 bases). This CDR3 comprises 16 residues. Trimming took 4 bases from V and 7 from J, leaving 20 bases between them. Germline V gene sequence: CDR1 SGHNT, CDR2 YYREEE (reference sequence). The CDR3 loop is CASSLGGTRLHGELFF. As DNA, the CDR3 is TGTGCCAGCAGCCTTGGTGGGACACGGCTACACGGGGAGCTGTTTTTT.

This sequence joins TRBV5-1 and TRBJ1-1; D is perhaps TRBD1 (6 bases). Between the trimmed V and J ends, which lost 5 bases and 3 bases, there was a span of 20 bases. Germline V gives CDR1 SGHRS, CDR2 YFSETQ. The CDR3 has 16 amino acids. CDR3 amino acids: CASRPSQGGGYTEAFF. The DNA of the CDR3 is TGCGCCAGCAGACCCTCCCAAGGGGGGGGCTACACTGAAGCTTTCTTT.

The sample holds one count of this clone. This chain links TRBV5-1 with TRBJ2-5; 7 nucleotides align to TRBD2. The DNA end favors TRBJ2-7, so the J call may be wrong. The germline V gene encodes CDR1 SGHRS and CDR2 YFSETQ. The CDR3 is made up of 14 amino acids. The CDR3 DNA reads as TGCGCCAGCAGCTTGGAGCGCAGCGGGGACGAGCAGTACTTC. This codes for CASSLERSGDEQYF.